The clone carrying this T cell receptor (beta chain) was observed a handful of times. Its target is unknown. Donors underwent one heparinised blood draw, 90 to 150 mL on average. The isolated RNA, all of it, was reverse transcribed, so expressed TCRB transcripts were what got sequenced. The assay was immunoSEQ multiplex PCR, and TCRdb's table has in-frame clones only and misses some. The sample comprises 640,000 or so clones, more than 13% of which are singletons, and approximately 0.043% rests with the top ten. This sample was included in a study of beta chain features in type 1 diabetes. Study conclusions and caveats: A PCR bias possibly favoring shorter templates would apply equally to patients and controls. The study found moderately but significantly shorter TCRB CDR3s in all four CD4+ subsets of Type 1 diabetes patients.

The CDR3 totals 17 residues. Sequencing was done on a sample of naive CD4+ T cells from blood. This TCR was recovered from a man aged 18 to 35 with type 1 diabetes. The V call is TRBV21-1, the J call TRBJ2-6; TRBD2 is taken as the D call from the table, unchecked against the DNA. TRBV21-1 is marked as a pseudogene. CDR3: CASSKAHSNSGANVLTF. CDR3 in DNA: TGTGCCAGCAGCAAAGCGCACTCAAACTCTGGGGCCAACGTCCTGACTTTC.